This T cell receptor (beta chain) was documented in a study of tissue T cells after allogeneic stem cell transplantation. Study observations and caveats: Few T cell clones were shared across patients, but motif clusters showed tissue-specific shared signatures. The study did not identify alloreactive or antigen-specific tissue TCRs, and some clones might be persisting host cells. TCR repertoires tracked anatomic similarity, regardless of disease or transplant status.

A note on this clone: Its antigen is still unknown. The junction differs from germline at one of its ends, possibly a read error.

The assay was immunoSEQ multiplex PCR, and TCRdb's table has in-frame clones only and misses some. The sample lists roughly 6,700 clones, roughly 70% occurring once. Germline V CDR1 and CDR2: SSHAT, FNYEAQ (reference sequence). This CDR3 has 13 amino acids. The TCR comes from a woman between 18 and 55 years old with breast cancer. Sample: tissue from the stomach, taken at autopsy. The gene calls are TRBV7-7 and TRBJ2-1; D is unresolved. The CDR3 here is CASSLDKFDEQFF. DNA for the CDR3: TGTGCTAGCAGCTTAGACAAGTTCGATGAGCAGTTCTTC.